The clone carrying this T cell receptor beta chain was picked up many times. Its antigen is currently unknown. The data were taken from a study of spatial heterogeneity in lung cancer. V lost 1 base and J lost 11, with 12 bases in between. The CDR3 has 14 residues. TCRdb reprocessed the 5' RACE reads with MiXCR, giving one entry per CDR3 protein. The table lists about 10,000 distinct CDR3 sequences, 4.5% to 7% of them singletons. The time point denotes: sample taken at primary tumor resection. Frozen PBMC, nontumor lung or tumor provided whole RNA, which was sequenced unsorted. Points from the study as a whole: Blood contained ubiquitous expanded tumor TCRs more at resection than at follow-up.

This sample comprised PBMCs, obtained at surgery. The receptor's source is a male donor with early-stage non-small cell lung cancer. The genes are TRBV12-3 or TRBV12-4 and TRBJ1-6; D possibly corresponds to TRBD1 (5 bases). CDR3: CASSLGGPRAPLHF. The DNA for the CDR3 is TGTGCCAGCAGTTTAGGGGGACCGAGGGCACCCCTCCACTTT.